This TCR beta chain was observed in a study of beta chain features in type 1 diabetes. Broader study findings: Still unanswered here is whether HLA type influences TCRB rearrangement.

The investigators reverse transcribed all of the isolated RNA, so they sequenced expressed TCRB transcripts. Some clones are missing from TCRdb's copy, which holds only in-frame ones; the method was immunoSEQ multiplex PCR. In the table there are about 900,000 clones, around a sixth of which are singletons. Only a few counts were recorded for this clone. The antigen remains unidentified. Other DNA sequences of this sample code for an identical CDR3. CD4+ cells of the naive, central memory, regulatory and stem cell-like memory types were sorted via CD45RO/CCR7/CD25/CD127/CD95/CD27. The source of this sequence is a woman between 18 and 29 years old in good health. The material sequenced was naive CD4+ T cells from blood.

The CDR3 DNA is TGTGCCAGCAGCTTAGATCGGGGGGAGCAGTACTTC. Translating it yields CASSLDRGEQYF. V and J are TRBV11-2 and TRBJ2-7; D is possibly TRBD2 (6 bases). Trimming shortened V by 0 bases and J by 7 bases, and 7 bases separated the two germline ends. Per the germline V gene, CDR1 is SGHAT and CDR2 is FQNNGV. This CDR3 has 12 amino acids. Combining the CDR3 with reference TRBV11-2 and TRBJ2-7 gives the whole variable domain EAGVAQSPRYKIIEKRQSVAFWCNPISGHATLYWYQQILGQGPKLLIQFQNNGVVDDSQLPKDRFSAERLKGVDSTLKIQPAKLEDSAVYLCASSLDRGEQYFGPGTRLTVT.